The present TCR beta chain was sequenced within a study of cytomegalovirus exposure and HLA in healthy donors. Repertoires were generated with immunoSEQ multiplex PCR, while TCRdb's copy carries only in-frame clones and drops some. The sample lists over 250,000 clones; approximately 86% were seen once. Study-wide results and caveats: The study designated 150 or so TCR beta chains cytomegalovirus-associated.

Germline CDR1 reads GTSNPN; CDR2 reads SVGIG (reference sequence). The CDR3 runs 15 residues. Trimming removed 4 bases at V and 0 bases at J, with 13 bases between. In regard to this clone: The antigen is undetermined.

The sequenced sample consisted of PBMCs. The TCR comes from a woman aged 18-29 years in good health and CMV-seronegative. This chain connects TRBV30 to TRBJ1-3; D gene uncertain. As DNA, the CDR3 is TGTGCCTGGATCTTTGACCCTAGCTCTGGAAACACCATATATTTT. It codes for CAWIFDPSSGNTIYF.